The entry below describes one T cell receptor beta chain. The CDR3 runs 15 residues. CDR1 SGHTA and CDR2 FQGNSA come from the germline V gene. Unmatched junction bases numbered 6, after V lost 6 bases and J lost 0 bases. This table comes from immunoSEQ multiplex PCR, and its TCRdb copy is limited to in-frame clones, with some not included. Seen here are about 77,000 clones, approximately 90% observed once, and the top ten hold about 20%. This entry is derived from a study of T cells in localized non-small cell lung cancer. The chain links TRBV7-2 to TRBJ1-2; 8 bases match TRBD1. The specimen comprised peripheral blood, sampled before any cancer treatment. The origin of this receptor is a woman aged 35-70 years with stage I squamous cell lung carcinoma. CDR3 loop: CASRPGGLANYGYTF. The CDR3 bases are TGTGCCAGCAGACCAGGGGGCTTAGCTAACTATGGCTACACCTTC.